A single sample is the source of the 20 T cell receptor beta chains below, sequenced in a study of blood T cell repertoires in COVID-19. Sequenced by immunoSEQ multiplex PCR; TCRdb stores in-frame clones only, minus some. Among approximately 79,000 clones listed, around 80% were seen once. Source material: peripheral blood. The source of these receptors is a woman between 45 and 60 years old with acute or convalescent COVID-19.

The rearrangement links TRBV12-3 or TRBV12-4 to TRBJ2-7; no reliable D call. Deletions cut 3 bases from V and 0 bases from J, with 3 bases between. The CDR3 runs to 12 residues. The CDR3 reads CASSFNSYEQYF. The CDR3 DNA reads TGTGCCAGCAGTTTCAACTCCTACGAGCAGTACTTC.

The chain joins TRBV7-2 to TRBJ1-1; 7 bases align to TRBD1. CDR3 length: 16 residues. Trimming removed 3 bases from V and 2 bases from J; junction bases left unmatched: 9. In germline, CDR1 is SGHTA, CDR2 FQGNSA. The CDR3: CASSFRQGGANTEAFF. CDR3 nucleotide sequence: TGTGCCAGCAGCTTCCGTCAGGGGGGCGCAAACACTGAAGCTTTCTTT.

This rearrangement joins TRBV9 to TRBJ1-1; D may be TRBD1 (6 bases). Germline V gene sequence: CDR1 SGDLS, CDR2 YYNGEE. There are 14 residues in the CDR3. Trimming took 0 bases from V and 5 from J, leaving 11 bases between them. The CDR3 loop is CASSVDPQGTEAFF. CDR3 DNA: TGTGCCAGCAGCGTAGACCCCCAGGGGACTGAAGCTTTCTTT.

The chain joins TRBV27 to TRBJ1-1, with D perhaps TRBD1 (6 bases). Germline V lookup: CDR1 MNHEY, CDR2 SMNVEV (reference sequence). The CDR3 sequence is 16 residues long. Trimming cost V 5 bases and J 1 base, with 17 bases left between them. The CDR3 DNA sequence: TGTGCCAGCAGTCACCTGACAGGTTGGGCGAACACTGAAGCTTTCTTT. Its translation is CASSHLTGWANTEAFF.

The chain links TRBV9 to TRBJ2-2; 7 positions agree with TRBD2. The germline V gene has CDR1 SGDLS and CDR2 YYNGEE. The CDR3 has 15 residues. Unmatched junction bases numbered 2, after V lost 0 bases and J lost 3 bases. CDR3 DNA: TGTGCCAGCAGCGTAGTTGGGGGGGACACCGGGGAGCTGTTTTTT. Amino acid sequence: CASSVVGGDTGELFF. Filled out from reference TRBV9 and TRBJ2-2, the complete variable domain reads DSGVTQTPKHLITATGQRVTLRCSPRSGDLSVYWYQQSLDQGLQFLIQYYNGEERAKGNILERFSAQQFPDLHSELNLSSLELGDSALYFCASSVVGGDTGELFFGEGSRLTVL.

V and J are TRBV28 and TRBJ1-5, with 10 bases lining up with TRBD1. This CDR3 spans 16 amino acids. V lost 6 bases and J lost 2; bases outside the gene matches: 7. From germline, CDR1 is MDHEN and CDR2 SYDVKM. This CDR3 reads CASRRLGQGGNQPQHF. The CDR3 region has the DNA TGTGCCAGCAGACGGCTAGGACAGGGGGGCAATCAGCCCCAGCATTTT.

The CDR3 spells CTSSQTGQANYGYTF. CDR3 nucleotide sequence: TGCACCAGCAGCCAAACAGGGCAGGCTAACTATGGCTACACCTTC. The chain is built from TRBV1 and TRBJ1-2; the table names TRBD1, a call not compared with the DNA. TRBV1 is termed a pseudogene. This CDR3 region has 15 residues.

The chain uses TRBV4-1 and TRBJ2-2, with a possible D match to TRBD1 (6 bases). V was shortened by 0 bases and J by 1 base, with 15 bases between the two germline ends. Per germline, CDR1 MGHRA and CDR2 YSYEKL. This CDR3 has 18 amino acids. As DNA, the CDR3 is TGCGCCAGCAGCCAAGAGCTCCCCGGGACACTGAACACCGGGGAGCTGTTTTTT. Encoded protein: CASSQELPGTLNTGELFF.

The chain joins TRBV12-3 or TRBV12-4 to TRBJ2-7, with D perhaps TRBD1 (6 bases). Trimming took off 6 bases at V and 5 bases at J, with 11 bases between the two ends. The CDR3 totals 12 residues. The CDR3 DNA sequence: TGTGCCAGCAGCTCCACAGGGCACGAGCAGTACTTC. Translation: CASSSTGHEQYF.

V and J are TRBV28 and TRBJ2-7; 12 positions agree with TRBD1. CDR3 length equals 15 residues. Germline CDR1 MDHEN, CDR2 SYDVKM. The V and J ends lost 5 bases and 6 bases, in that order; junction bases with no gene match: 8. For the CDR3, the DNA is TGTGCCAGCAGTGGATCCGGGACAGGGGGCATCGAGCAGTACTTC. This sequence encodes CASSGSGTGGIEQYF.

The rearrangement joins TRBV20-1 to TRBJ1-1; the D gene is possibly TRBD1 (6 bases). V lost 3 bases, J lost 11 bases, and 13 bases lay in between. From germline, CDR1 is DFQATT and CDR2 SNEGSKA (reference sequence). The CDR3 contains 11 residues. The CDR3: CSARSGEFAFF. CDR3 DNA sequence: TGCAGTGCTAGGTCAGGGGAGTTTGCTTTCTTT.

This clone was observed a single time. The gene calls are TRBV7-2 and TRBJ1-1, with 8 bases matching TRBD1. V lost 6 bases and J lost 1; bases outside the gene matches: 1. Looked up from germline, CDR1 is SGHTA and CDR2 is FQGNSA. The CDR3 totals 13 residues. DNA of the CDR3: TGTGCCAGCAGACAGGGGGGGAACACTGAAGCTTTCTTT. Its translation is CASRQGGNTEAFF.

This chain uses TRBV5-1 with TRBJ1-6; D gene ambiguous. Looked up from germline, CDR1 is SGHRS and CDR2 is YFSETQ. Between the trimmed V and J ends, which lost 0 bases and 8 bases, there was a span of 12 bases. The CDR3 totals 15 residues. In DNA form, the CDR3 reads TGCGCCAGCAGCTTGGCCGGTCCCCCCTATTCACCCCTCCACTTT. Translated: CASSLAGPPYSPLHF.

The V gene is TRBV11-2, the J gene TRBJ2-2, with D maybe TRBD2 (5 bases). Trimming removed 5 bases at V and 4 bases at J, with 8 bases between. From germline, CDR1 is SGHAT and CDR2 FQNNGV. The CDR3 sequence is 13 residues long. CDR3 DNA: TGTGCCAGCAGCGCCGGACTCACCGGGGAGCTGTTTTTT. It codes for CASSAGLTGELFF.

The V gene is TRBV28, the J gene TRBJ2-3; 7 nucleotides match TRBD2. This CDR3 comprises 14 residues. CDR1 and CDR2 from the germline V gene are MDHEN and SYDVKM. J was trimmed by 1 base and V by 7 bases; bases with no gene match: 5. CDR3 DNA sequence: TGTGCCAGCAAAGAGGCGGGAGGCACAGATACGCAGTATTTT. Translating it yields CASKEAGGTDTQYF.

The rearrangement links TRBV3-1 (or the pseudogene TRBV3-2) to TRBJ2-1, with TRBD2 matching 7 bases. The V segment lost 4 bases and the J segment 1 base; nucleotides outside the gene matches: 10. Per germline, CDR1 LGHDT and CDR2 YNNKEL (reference sequence). The CDR3 covers 17 residues. CDR3 nucleotide sequence: TGTGCCAGCAGCCTCTCCACGACTAGCCTTTCCTACAATGAGCAGTTCTTC. Its translation is CASSLSTTSLSYNEQFF.

By frequency in the sample, this clone is medium-sized (0.01 to 0.1%). CDR3 protein: CASSYGDLGYEQYF. In nucleotides, the CDR3 is TGTGCCAGCAGTTACGGAGACCTCGGCTACGAGCAGTACTTC. V gene TRBV6-5 combines with J gene TRBJ2-7; D gene unclear. Trimming left V 2 bases short and J 3 bases short, with 11 bases between. The CDR3 is 14 amino acids. CDR1 is MNHEY and CDR2 is SVGAGI in the germline V gene.

The chain joins TRBV30 to TRBJ1-6; D remains unclear. Germline V CDR1 and CDR2: GTSNPN, SVGIG (reference sequence). The V and J ends lost 3 bases and 8 bases respectively, with 14 bases between them. This CDR3 region has 14 residues. This CDR3 reads CAWRRSGAYSPLHF. For the CDR3, the DNA is TGTGCCTGGAGGAGATCGGGAGCCTATTCACCCCTCCACTTT.

The J gene is TRBJ2-1, the V gene TRBV6-5; D may be TRBD2 (6 bases). This CDR3 has 15 residues. Trimming shortened V by 0 bases and J by 8 bases, and 14 bases separated the two germline ends. Germline-derived CDR1 and CDR2 are MNHEY and SVGAGI. CDR3 region: CASSYSGGTFDEQFF. Written as DNA, the CDR3 is TGTGCCAGCAGTTACTCGGGCGGGACCTTCGATGAGCAGTTCTTC.

This chain connects TRBV6-5 to TRBJ1-2; D remains ambiguous. Between the trimmed V and J ends, which lost 6 bases and 2 bases, there was a span of 13 bases. The V gene's germline CDR1 is MNHEY and CDR2 SVGAGI. The CDR3 runs 14 residues. The CDR3 loop is CASRPGWRNYGYTF. CDR3 in DNA: TGTGCCAGCAGGCCGGGTTGGCGAAACTATGGCTACACCTTC.